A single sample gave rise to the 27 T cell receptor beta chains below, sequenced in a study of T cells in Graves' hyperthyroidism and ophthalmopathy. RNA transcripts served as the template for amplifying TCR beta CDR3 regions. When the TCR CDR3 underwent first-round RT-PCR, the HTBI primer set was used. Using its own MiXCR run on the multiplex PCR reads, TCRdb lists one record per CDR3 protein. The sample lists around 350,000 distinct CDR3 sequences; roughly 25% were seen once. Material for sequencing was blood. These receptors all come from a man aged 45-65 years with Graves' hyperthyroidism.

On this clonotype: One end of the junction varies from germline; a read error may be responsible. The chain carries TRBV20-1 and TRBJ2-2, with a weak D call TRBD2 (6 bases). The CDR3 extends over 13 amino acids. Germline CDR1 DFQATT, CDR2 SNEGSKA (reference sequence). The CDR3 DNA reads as TGCAGTGCTAGCGACGGTCCAACCGGGGGGCTGTTTTTT. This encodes CSASDGPTGGLFF.

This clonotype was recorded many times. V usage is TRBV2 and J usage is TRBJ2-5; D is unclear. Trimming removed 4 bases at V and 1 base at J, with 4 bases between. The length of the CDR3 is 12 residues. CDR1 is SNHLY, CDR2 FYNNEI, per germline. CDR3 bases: TGTGCCAGCAGTGTGATCCAAGAGACCCAGTACTTC. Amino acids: CASSVIQETQYF.

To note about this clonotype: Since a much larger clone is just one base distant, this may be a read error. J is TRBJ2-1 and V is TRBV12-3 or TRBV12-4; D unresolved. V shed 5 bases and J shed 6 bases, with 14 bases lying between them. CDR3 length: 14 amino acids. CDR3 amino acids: CASSLREGPNEQFF. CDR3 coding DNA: TGTGCCAGCAGTCTCCGAGAAGGACCCAATGAGCAGTTCTTC.

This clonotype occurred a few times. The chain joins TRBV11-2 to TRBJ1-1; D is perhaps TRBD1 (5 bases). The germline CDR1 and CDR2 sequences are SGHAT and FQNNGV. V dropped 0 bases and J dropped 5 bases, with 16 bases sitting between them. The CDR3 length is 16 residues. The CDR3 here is CASSLDLVGVGTEAFF. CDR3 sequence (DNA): TGTGCCAGCAGCTTAGATCTCGTAGGGGTTGGGACTGAAGCTTTCTTT.

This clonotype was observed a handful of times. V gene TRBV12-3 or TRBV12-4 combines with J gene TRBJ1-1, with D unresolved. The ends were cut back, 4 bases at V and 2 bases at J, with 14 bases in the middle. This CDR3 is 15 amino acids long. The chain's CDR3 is CASSYRRRGNTEAFF. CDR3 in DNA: TGTGCCAGCAGTTACCGACGGAGAGGAAACACTGAAGCTTTCTTT.

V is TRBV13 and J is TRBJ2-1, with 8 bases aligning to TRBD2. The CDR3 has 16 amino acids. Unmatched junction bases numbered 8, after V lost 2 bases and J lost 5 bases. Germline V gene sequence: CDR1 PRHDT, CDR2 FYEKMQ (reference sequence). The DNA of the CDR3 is TGTGCCAGCAGCTTATCCAGCCTAGCGGGCCACAATGAGCAGTTCTTC. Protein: CASSLSSLAGHNEQFF.

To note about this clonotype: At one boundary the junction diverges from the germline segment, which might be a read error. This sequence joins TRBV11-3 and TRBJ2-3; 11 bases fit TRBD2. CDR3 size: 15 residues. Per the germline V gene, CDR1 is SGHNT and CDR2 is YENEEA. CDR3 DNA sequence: TGTGCCGGCAGCGAGGGACTAGCGGCTACAGATACGCAGTATTTT. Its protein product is CAGSEGLAATDTQYF.

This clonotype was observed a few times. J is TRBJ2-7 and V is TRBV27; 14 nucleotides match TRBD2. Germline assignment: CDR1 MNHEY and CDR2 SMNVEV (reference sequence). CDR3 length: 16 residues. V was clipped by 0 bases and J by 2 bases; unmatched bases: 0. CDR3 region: CASSLSTSGRAYEQYF. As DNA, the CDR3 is TGTGCCAGCAGTTTATCGACTAGCGGGAGGGCCTACGAGCAGTACTTC.

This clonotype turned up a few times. The CDR3 protein is CASSVTDTTDTQYF. CDR3 DNA sequence: TGTGCCAGCAGCGTGACAGATACCACAGATACGCAGTATTTT. The J gene is TRBJ2-3, the V gene TRBV9, with D perhaps matching TRBD1 (5 bases). The germline gives CDR1 SGDLS, CDR2 YYNGEE. Trimming took off 2 bases at V and 2 bases at J, with 9 bases between the two ends. The CDR3 runs 14 residues.

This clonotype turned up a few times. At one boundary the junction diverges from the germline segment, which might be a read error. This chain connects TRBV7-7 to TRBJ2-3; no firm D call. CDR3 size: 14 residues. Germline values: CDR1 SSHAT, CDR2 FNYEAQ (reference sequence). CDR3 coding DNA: TGTGCCATCAGCTTCCGGACCAGCACAGATACGCAGTATTTT. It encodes CAISFRTSTDTQYF.

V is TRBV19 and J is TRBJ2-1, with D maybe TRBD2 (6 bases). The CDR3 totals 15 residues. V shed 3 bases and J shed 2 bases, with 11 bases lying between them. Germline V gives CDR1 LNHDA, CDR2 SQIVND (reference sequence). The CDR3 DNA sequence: TGTGCCAGTAGTATCGGACTACCCCCCTACAATGAGCAGTTCTTC. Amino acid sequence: CASSIGLPPYNEQFF.

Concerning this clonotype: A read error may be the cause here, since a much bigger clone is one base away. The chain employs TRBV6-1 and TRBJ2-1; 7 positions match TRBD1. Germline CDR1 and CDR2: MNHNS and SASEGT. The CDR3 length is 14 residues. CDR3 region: CASTGGESYNKQFF. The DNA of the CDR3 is TGTGCCAGCACAGGGGGAGAGTCCTACAATAAGCAGTTCTTC.

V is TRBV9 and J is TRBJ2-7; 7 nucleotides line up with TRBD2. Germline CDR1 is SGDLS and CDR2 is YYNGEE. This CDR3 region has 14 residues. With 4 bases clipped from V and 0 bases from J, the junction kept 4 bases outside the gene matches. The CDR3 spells CASSPLAASYEQYF. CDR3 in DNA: TGTGCCAGCAGCCCGCTAGCGGCCTCCTACGAGCAGTACTTC.

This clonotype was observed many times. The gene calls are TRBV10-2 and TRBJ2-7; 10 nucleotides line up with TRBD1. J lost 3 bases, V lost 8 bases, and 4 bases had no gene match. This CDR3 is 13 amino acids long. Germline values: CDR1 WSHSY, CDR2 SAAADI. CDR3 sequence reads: CASSGTGVYEQYF. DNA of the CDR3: TGCGCCAGCTCCGGGACAGGGGTCTACGAGCAGTACTTC.

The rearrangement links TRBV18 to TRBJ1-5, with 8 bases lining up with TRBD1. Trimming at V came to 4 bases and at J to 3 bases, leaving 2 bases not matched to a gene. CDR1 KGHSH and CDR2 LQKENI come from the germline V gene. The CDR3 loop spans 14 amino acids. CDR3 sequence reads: CASSQTGANQPQHF. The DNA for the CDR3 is TGTGCCAGCTCACAGACAGGGGCCAATCAGCCCCAGCATTTT. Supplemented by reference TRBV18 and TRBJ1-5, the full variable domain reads NAGVMQNPRHLVRRRGQEARLRCSPMKGHSHVYWYRQLPEEGLKFMVYLQKENIIDESGMPKERFSAEFPKEGPSILRIQQVVRGDSAAYFCASSQTGANQPQHFGDGTRLSIL.

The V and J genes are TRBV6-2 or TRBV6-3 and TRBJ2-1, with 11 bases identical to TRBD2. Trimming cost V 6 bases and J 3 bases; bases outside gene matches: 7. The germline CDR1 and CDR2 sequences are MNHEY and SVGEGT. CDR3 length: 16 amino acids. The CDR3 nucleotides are TGTGCCAGCAGGCCCTTAGCGGGAGGGAGCTACAATGAGCAGTTCTTC. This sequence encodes CASRPLAGGSYNEQFF.

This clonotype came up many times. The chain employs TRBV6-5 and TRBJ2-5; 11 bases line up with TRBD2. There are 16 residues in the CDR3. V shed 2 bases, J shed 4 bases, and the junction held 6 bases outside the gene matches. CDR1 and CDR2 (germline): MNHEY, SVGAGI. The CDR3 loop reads CASSYGIAGGLETQYF. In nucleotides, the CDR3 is TGTGCCAGCAGTTACGGAATAGCGGGAGGGCTAGAGACCCAGTACTTC.

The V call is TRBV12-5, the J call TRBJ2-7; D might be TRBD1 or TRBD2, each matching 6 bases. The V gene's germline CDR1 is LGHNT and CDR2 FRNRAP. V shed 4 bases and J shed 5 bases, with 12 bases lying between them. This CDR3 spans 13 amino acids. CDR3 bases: TGTGCTAGTGGTTCACAGGGAGGAAACGAGCAGTACTTC. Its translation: CASGSQGGNEQYF.

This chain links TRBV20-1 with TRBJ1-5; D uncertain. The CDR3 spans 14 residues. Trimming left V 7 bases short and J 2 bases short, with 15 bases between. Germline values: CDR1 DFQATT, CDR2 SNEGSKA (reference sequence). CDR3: CSVTQGRGNQPQHF. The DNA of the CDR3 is TGCAGTGTAACTCAAGGGCGGGGCAATCAGCCCCAGCATTTT.

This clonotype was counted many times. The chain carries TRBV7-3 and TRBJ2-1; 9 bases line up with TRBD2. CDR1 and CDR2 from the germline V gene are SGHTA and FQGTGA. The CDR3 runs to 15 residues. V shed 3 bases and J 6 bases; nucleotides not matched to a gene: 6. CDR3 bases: TGTGCCAGCAGCTTCGGCGCGGGAGGGCCCAATGAGCAGTTCTTC. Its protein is CASSFGAGGPNEQFF.

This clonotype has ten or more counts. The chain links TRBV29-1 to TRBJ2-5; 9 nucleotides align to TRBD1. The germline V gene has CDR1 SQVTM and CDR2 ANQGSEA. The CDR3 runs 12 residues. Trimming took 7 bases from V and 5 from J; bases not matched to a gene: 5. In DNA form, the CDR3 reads TGCAGCGCCCGGACAGGGGAGGAGACCCAGTACTTC. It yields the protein CSARTGEETQYF. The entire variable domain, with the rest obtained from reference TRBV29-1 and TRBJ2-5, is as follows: SAVISQKPSRDICQRGTSLTIQCQVDSQVTMMFWYRQQPGQSLTLIATANQGSEATYESGFVIDKFPISRPNLTFSTLTVSNMSPEDSSIYLCSARTGEETQYFGPGTRLLVL.

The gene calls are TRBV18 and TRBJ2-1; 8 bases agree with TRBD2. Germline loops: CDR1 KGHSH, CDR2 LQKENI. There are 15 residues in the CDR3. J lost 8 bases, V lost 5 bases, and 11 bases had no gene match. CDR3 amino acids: CASSETWTSIDEQFF. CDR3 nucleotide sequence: TGTGCCAGCTCAGAGACATGGACTAGCATCGATGAGCAGTTCTTC.

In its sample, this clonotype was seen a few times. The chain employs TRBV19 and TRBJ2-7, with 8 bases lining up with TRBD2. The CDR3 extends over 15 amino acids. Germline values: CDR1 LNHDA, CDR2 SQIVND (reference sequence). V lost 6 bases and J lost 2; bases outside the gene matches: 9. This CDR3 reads CASSLSSGTPYEQYF. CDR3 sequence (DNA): TGTGCCAGTAGCCTTAGTAGCGGGACTCCCTACGAGCAGTACTTC.

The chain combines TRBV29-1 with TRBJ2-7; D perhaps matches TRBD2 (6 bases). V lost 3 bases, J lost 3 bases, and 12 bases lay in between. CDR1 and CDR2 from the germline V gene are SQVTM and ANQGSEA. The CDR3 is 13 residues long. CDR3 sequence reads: CSVEDGGVYEQYF. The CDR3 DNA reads TGCAGCGTTGAGGACGGAGGGGTCTACGAGCAGTACTTC.

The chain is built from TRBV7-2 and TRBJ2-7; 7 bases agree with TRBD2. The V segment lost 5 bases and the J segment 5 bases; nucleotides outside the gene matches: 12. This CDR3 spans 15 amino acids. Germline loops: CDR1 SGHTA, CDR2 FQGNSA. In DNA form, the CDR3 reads TGTGCCAGCAGCCTACGGAAGGCGGGAGCTAACGAGCAGTACTTC. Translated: CASSLRKAGANEQYF.

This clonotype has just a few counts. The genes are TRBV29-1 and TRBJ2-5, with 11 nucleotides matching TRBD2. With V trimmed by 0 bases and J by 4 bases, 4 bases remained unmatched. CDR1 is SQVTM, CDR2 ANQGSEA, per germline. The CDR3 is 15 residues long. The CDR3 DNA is TGCAGCGTTGAAGATAGCCTAGCGGGAGGAGAGACCCAGTACTTC. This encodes CSVEDSLAGGETQYF.

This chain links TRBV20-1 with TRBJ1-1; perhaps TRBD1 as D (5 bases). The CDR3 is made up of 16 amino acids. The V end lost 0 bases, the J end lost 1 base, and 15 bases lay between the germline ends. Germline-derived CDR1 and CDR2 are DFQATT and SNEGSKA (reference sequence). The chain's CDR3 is CSARDRGRGRNTEAFF. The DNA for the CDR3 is TGCAGTGCTAGAGATCGGGGTCGGGGACGGAACACTGAAGCTTTCTTT.